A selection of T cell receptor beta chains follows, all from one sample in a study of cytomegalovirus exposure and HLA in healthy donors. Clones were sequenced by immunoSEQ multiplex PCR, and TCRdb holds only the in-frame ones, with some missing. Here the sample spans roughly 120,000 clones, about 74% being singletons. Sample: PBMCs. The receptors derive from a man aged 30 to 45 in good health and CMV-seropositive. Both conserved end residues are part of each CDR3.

CDR3: CASIGTGGISGANVLTF
V: TRBV5-4
J: TRBJ2-6

CDR3: CASSLNPPGQGAINYGYTF
V: TRBV9
J: TRBJ1-2

CDR3: CASSLELAGRASTDTQYF
V: TRBV28
J: TRBJ2-3

CDR3: CASSLYQGMSGTEAFF
V: TRBV7-2
J: TRBJ1-1

CDR3: CASSLSGGASGANVLTF
V: TRBV18
J: TRBJ2-6

CDR3: CASSQWTDRSYEQYF
V: TRBV4-3
J: TRBJ2-7

CDR3: CASSALTSGGASTDTQYF
V: TRBV28
J: TRBJ2-3

CDR3: CASSPYDLNTEAFF
V: TRBV18
J: TRBJ1-1

CDR3: CASSAREGNQPQHF
V: TRBV6-1
J: TRBJ1-5

CDR3: CASSPVGGERGGTQYF
V: TRBV4-2
J: TRBJ2-3

CDR3: CASSSLGGVGAYNEQFF
V: TRBV7-3
J: TRBJ2-1

CDR3: CASRWTGGNAFF
V: TRBV7-2
J: TRBJ1-1

CDR3: CAIQGGAGYGYTF
V: TRBV10-3
J: TRBJ1-2

CDR3: CASSYISTDTQYF
V: TRBV6-5
J: TRBJ2-3